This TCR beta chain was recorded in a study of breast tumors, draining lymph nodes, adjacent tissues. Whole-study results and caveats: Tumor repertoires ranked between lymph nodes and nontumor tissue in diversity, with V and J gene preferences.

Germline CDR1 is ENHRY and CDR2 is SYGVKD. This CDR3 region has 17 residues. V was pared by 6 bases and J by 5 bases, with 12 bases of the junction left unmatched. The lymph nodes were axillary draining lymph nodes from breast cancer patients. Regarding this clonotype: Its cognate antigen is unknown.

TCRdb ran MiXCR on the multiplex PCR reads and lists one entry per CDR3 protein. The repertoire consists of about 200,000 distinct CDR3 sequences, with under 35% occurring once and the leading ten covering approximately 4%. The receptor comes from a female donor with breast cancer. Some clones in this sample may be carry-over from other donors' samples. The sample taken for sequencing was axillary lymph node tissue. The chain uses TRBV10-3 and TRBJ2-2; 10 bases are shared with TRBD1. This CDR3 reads CAISPDRGNTETGELFF. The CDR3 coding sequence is TGTGCCATCAGCCCGGACAGGGGGAATACAGAAACCGGGGAGCTGTTTTTT.